These 5 T cell receptor beta chains were sequenced from one sample in a study of CDR3 diversity in severe acne. TCRdb re-derived calls from the PCR reads in MiXCR, one entry per CDR3 protein. The sample lists about 85,000 distinct CDR3 sequences, around half occurring once. What was sequenced was blood. These receptors were collected from a male donor in good health, serving as a control.

The chain uses TRBV11-3 and TRBJ1-3, with D unresolved. Germline CDR1 and CDR2: SGHNT and YENEEA. This CDR3 is 16 amino acids long. V shed 1 base and J shed 4 bases, with 14 bases lying between them. CDR3 sequence: CASSLVNQPRGNTIYF. The CDR3 DNA sequence: TGTGCCAGCAGCTTAGTTAATCAACCAAGAGGAAACACCATATATTTT.

This clonotype was observed a few times. The chain employs TRBV7-9 and TRBJ2-2; no firm D call. V lost 5 bases, J lost 4 bases, and 8 bases lay in between. From germline, CDR1 is SEHNR and CDR2 FQNEAQ (reference sequence). The CDR3 loop spans 13 amino acids. CDR3 DNA sequence: TGTGCCAGCAGCGTAGGATTCACCGGGGAGCTGTTTTTT. This translates into CASSVGFTGELFF.

CDR3 protein: CATSRDGGTEAFF. For the CDR3, the DNA is TGTGCCACCAGCAGAGATGGCGGGACTGAAGCTTTCTTT. The V call is TRBV15, the J call TRBJ1-1; D not certain. V dropped 0 bases and J dropped 5 bases, with 7 bases sitting between them. Germline CDR1 and CDR2: LNHNV and YYDKDF (reference sequence). The CDR3 has 13 residues.

This clonotype was seen repeatedly, ten times or more. This chain joins TRBV25-1 and TRBJ2-1; no clear D. The germline CDR1 and CDR2 sequences are MGHDK and SYGVNS. This CDR3 comprises 13 residues. V lost 7 bases to trimming and J lost 5 bases, with 12 bases between them. CDR3 in DNA: TGTGCCAGCAACACCTATGGGGACAATGAGCAGTTCTTC. Translated: CASNTYGDNEQFF.

This clonotype was seen at least ten times. The V call is TRBV9, the J call TRBJ1-1; D not certain. This CDR3 is 16 amino acids long. Per the germline V gene, CDR1 is SGDLS and CDR2 is YYNGEE. The V end was cut by 0 bases, the J end by 5 bases, with 17 bases between. The CDR3 coding sequence is TGTGCCAGCAGCGTAGAGTTGATGGACCGGGGAACTGAAGCTTTCTTT. Its protein product is CASSVELMDRGTEAFF.